This TCR beta chain came from a study of shared clonotypes between healthy human individuals. Whole-study context: Three CD4 naive, three CD4 memory, two CD8 naive and one CD8 memory plate were used per donor.

The CDR3 length is 17 residues. Trimming removed 5 bases from V and 3 bases from J, with 23 bases in between. Germline values: CDR1 SGHVS, CDR2 FNYEAQ. Turning to this clone: Its specificity is not known.

Study results and limitations: Despite large depth, sorted-subset datasets appeared incompletely sequenced. Between several donors, naive CD4 clonotypes were shared at a level of approximately 5%.

Some clones are missing from TCRdb's copy, which holds only in-frame ones; the method was immunoSEQ multiplex PCR. This table has approximately 620,000 clones, around 97% appearing once. This chain connects TRBV7-6 to TRBJ2-7; D may be TRBD1 (10 bases). Material: naive CD4+ T cells sorted from blood. The subset here: CD45RA+ positively selected. This sequence was found in a woman aged 30 to 39 in good health. CDR3 nucleotides: TGTGCCAGCAGCCAGGGACAGGGGACTAGCTTGAGCTACGAGCAGTACTTC. It translates to CASSQGQGTSLSYEQYF.